Reported below is one T cell receptor (beta chain). Its target is unknown. Sequenced by immunoSEQ multiplex PCR; TCRdb stores in-frame clones only, minus some. Of approximately 2.4 million clones in the sample, 90% to 97% were seen once. The data derive from a study of shared clonotypes between healthy human individuals. For the study at large: Plates per donor: three CD4 naive, three CD4 memory, two CD8 naive, one CD8 memory.

V lost 3 bases and J 4 bases, leaving 11 bases between the germline ends. The CDR3 has 14 amino acids. Germline-derived CDR1 and CDR2 are MNHNS and SASEGT. The authors divided CD4+ cells into CD45RA+ naive and CD45RA-negative memory subsets. Whole-study findings and limits: Non-shared clonotypes were found to have lower generation probabilities than the clonotypes that were shared by all four of the sorted-subset donors. Naive CD4 clonotype sharing across a few donors was around 5.5%.

The source of this sequence is a young man in good health. This chain uses TRBV6-1 with TRBJ2-3; D may be TRBD1 (5 bases). The sequencing input was naive CD4+ T cells sorted from blood. Subset defined: CD45RA+ positively selected. The CDR3: CASSEWGWSDTQYF. In DNA form, the CDR3 reads TGTGCCAGCAGTGAGTGGGGCTGGTCAGATACGCAGTATTTT.